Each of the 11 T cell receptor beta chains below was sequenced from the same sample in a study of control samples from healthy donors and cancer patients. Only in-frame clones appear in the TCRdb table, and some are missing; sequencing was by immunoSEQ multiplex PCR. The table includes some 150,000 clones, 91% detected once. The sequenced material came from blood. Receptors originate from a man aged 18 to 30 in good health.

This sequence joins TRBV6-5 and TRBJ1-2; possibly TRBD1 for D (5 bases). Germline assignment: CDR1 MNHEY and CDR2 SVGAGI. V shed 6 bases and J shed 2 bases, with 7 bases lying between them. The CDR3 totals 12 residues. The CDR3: CASRTVNYGYTF. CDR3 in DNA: TGTGCCAGCAGGACAGTGAACTATGGCTACACCTTC.

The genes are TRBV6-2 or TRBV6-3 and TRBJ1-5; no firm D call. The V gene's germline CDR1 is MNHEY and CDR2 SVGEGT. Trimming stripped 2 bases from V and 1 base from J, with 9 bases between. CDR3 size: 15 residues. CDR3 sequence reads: CASSYVGLSNQPQHF. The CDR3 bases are TGTGCCAGCAGTTACGTGGGATTAAGCAATCAGCCCCAGCATTTT.

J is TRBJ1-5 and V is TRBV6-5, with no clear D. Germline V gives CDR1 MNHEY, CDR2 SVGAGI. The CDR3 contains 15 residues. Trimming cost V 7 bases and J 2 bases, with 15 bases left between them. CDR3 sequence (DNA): TGTGCCAGCAATACCAAGGTTGGGGGCAATCAGCCCCAGCATTTT. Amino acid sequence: CASNTKVGGNQPQHF.

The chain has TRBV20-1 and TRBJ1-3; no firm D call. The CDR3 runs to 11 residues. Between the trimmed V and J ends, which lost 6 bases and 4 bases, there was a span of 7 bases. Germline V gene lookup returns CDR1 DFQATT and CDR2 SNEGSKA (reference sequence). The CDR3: CSAKGGNTIYF. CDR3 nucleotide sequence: TGCAGTGCCAAAGGAGGAAACACCATATATTTT.

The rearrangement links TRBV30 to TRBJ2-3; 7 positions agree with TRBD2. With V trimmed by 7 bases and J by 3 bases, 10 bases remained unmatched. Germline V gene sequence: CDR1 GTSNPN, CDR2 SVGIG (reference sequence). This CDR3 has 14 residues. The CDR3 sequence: CASLGRERTDTQYF. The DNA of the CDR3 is TGTGCCTCCCTGGGGAGGGAAAGGACAGATACGCAGTATTTT.

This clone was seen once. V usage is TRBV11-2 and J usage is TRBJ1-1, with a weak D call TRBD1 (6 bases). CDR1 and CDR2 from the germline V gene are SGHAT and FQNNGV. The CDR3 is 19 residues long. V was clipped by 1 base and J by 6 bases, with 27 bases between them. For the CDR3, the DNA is TGTGCCAGCAGCTTAGTACTGTCGCAGGGGTGGGCCGAGCCCCCTGAAGCTTTCTTT. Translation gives CASSLVLSQGWAEPPEAFF.

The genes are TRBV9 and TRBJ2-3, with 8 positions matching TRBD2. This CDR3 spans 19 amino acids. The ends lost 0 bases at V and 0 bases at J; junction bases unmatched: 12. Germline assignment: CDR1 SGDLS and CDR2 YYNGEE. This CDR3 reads CASSVDGGGTLASTDTQYF. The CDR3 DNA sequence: TGTGCCAGCAGCGTAGATGGCGGGGGGACACTCGCTAGCACAGATACGCAGTATTTT.

The CDR3 sequence: CASSNPLASYNEQFF. The CDR3 coding sequence is TGTGCCAGTAGTAATCCACTAGCCTCCTACAATGAGCAGTTCTTC. V is TRBV19 and J is TRBJ2-1; weak D call: TRBD2 (6 bases). CDR3 length: 15 residues. The V end was cut by 4 bases, the J end by 0 bases, with 10 bases between. Germline V gives CDR1 LNHDA, CDR2 SQIVND (reference sequence).

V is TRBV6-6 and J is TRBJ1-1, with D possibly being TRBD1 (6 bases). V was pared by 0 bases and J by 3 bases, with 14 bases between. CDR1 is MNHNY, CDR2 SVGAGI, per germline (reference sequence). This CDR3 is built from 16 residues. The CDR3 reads CASSYSRGAKDTEAFF. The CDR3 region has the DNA TGTGCCAGCAGTTACTCCCGGGGGGCGAAGGACACTGAAGCTTTCTTT.

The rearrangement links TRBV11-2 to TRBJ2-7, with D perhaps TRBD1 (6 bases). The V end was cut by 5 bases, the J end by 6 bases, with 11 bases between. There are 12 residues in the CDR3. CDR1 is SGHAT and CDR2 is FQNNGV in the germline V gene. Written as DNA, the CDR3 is TGTGCCAGCAGCGTACAGGGAGCCGAGCAGTACTTC. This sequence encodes CASSVQGAEQYF.

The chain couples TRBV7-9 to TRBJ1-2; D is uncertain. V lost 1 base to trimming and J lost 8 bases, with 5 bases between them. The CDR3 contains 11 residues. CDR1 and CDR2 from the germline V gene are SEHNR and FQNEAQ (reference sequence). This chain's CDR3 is CASSLDLGYTF. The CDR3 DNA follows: TGTGCCAGCAGCTTAGACTTGGGCTACACCTTC.